The sequence of this T cell receptor (beta chain) was determined in a study of cytomegalovirus exposure and HLA in healthy donors. Primers included in the PCR were 60 Vbeta and 13 Jbeta primers. The data were produced by immunoSEQ multiplex PCR, yet TCRdb's version contains in-frame clones alone and is incomplete. The sample yields 150,000 to 200,000 clones, roughly 65% seen once. Germline loops: CDR1 MGHDK, CDR2 SYGVNS. CDR3 length: 16 amino acids. The ends were cut back, 2 bases at V and 3 bases at J, with 13 bases in the middle. The sequencing sample was made of PBMCs. The chain carries TRBV25-1 and TRBJ1-4; no clear D gene. The receptor comes from a man between 18 and 29 years old in good health and CMV-seropositive. CDR3 coding DNA: TGTGCCAGCAGTGAAGGAGAGAGAGCCCCTAATGAAAAACTGTTTTTT. It is translated as CASSEGERAPNEKLFF.